This TCR beta chain emerged from a study of tumor-infiltrating lymphocytes in primary liver carcinoma. Findings and limits, study-wide: In tumor-adjacent and tumor-blood pairs, overlap was lower than in tumor region pairs.

Investigators took RNA and DNA out together from about 20-30 mg of unsorted bulk tissue. Tumor samples uniformly had over 75% viable tumor cells. With 500 ng total RNA as template and a constant-region primer, TCR beta cDNA was made. What produced the TCR beta libraries was three nested multiplex PCR rounds using slightly modified ARM-PCR. Two initial PCR rounds of about 9 cycles each paired TRBV1-TRBV30 forward primers with a C-beta reverse primer. TCRdb re-derived calls from the multiplex PCR reads in MiXCR, one entry per CDR3 protein. The data show 40,000 to 55,000 distinct CDR3 sequences, 70% to 80% seen once. This CDR3 comprises 16 residues. Trimming cost V 4 bases and J 4 bases; bases outside gene matches: 6. Germline V gene lookup returns CDR1 SGHRS and CDR2 YFSETQ. This clonotype was detected ten times or more. The antigen is unknown.

This rearrangement joins TRBV5-1 to TRBJ2-3; 13 bases match TRBD2. The TCR comes from a man aged 40-49 years with primary liver carcinoma and hepatitis B virus infection. The sample consisted of liver tumor tissue from sampling region 5. Described subset: tumor region T5, tumor centre. The CDR3 sequence: CASSPRTSGSADTQYF. CDR3 bases: TGCGCCAGCAGCCCCCGGACTAGCGGGAGCGCAGATACGCAGTATTTT.